What follows is one T cell receptor beta chain and its context. Its antigen is still unknown. The input lacks base qualities; no much larger clone sits a single base away. These data originate in a study of T-cell memory formation after mild COVID-19 (dated by TCRdb to about 2021). For context, the study as a whole: TCR sequence clusters from the two donors were largely donor specific. In a couple of donors, T-cell clones that expanded and contracted after mild COVID-19 were followed by sequencing TCRalpha and TCRbeta repertoires longitudinally. Two young, previously healthy adult volunteers made up the cohort, one male and one female.

The germline V gene sets CDR1 to SGHTA and CDR2 to FQGTGA. The CDR3 has 13 amino acids, counting the end cysteine and phenylalanine. The kept DNA is CDR3 alone, 39 bases in frame from the first base. At the junction V is shortened by 4 bases and J by 9 bases, with 14 bases in between. Findings and caveats that apply to the study as a whole: The study included only two mild cases, and larger cohorts that include severe cases with pre-infection samples were judged to be necessary. Some responding clones were detected in pre-infection memory, suggesting pre-existing cross-reactive memory T cells joined the SARS-CoV-2 response. Contracting CD4+ clones turned up mainly in the CM and EM memory subsets, whereas EMRA was where CD8+ clones were enriched. The second-wave clones that peaked on day 37 were not confirmed to be SARS-CoV-2 specific. From day 15 to 85, contracting clones showed balanced CD4/CD8 phenotypes, whereas a second wave of clones that expanded from day 15 to 37 leaned towards CD4+.

Ficoll-Paque density gradient centrifugation was the method used to isolate PBMCs. Data came from an Illumina NovaSeq 6000. TCRalpha and TCRbeta cDNA libraries were built by 5'RACE with constant-segment primers, adding sample barcodes and unique molecular identifiers. RNA was extracted from every sample with Trizol reagent. Library amplification was performed in two PCR steps, and a second sample barcode and Illumina TruSeq adapters were introduced in the second step. Sequencing of the libraries was done on an Illumina NovaSeq, producing 2 x 150 bp paired-end reads. On the authors' methods: With migec v1.2.7, reads were demultiplexed and then collapsed into UMI-guided consensus sequences. Using mixcr v2.1.11, UMI consensuses were aligned to TRA and TRB V and J templates and then assembled into clonotypes. A clonotype was counted as expanded or contracted only when both edgeR and NoisET called the clonotype significant, with the noise models trained on biological replicates. For edgeR calls, the cutoffs were a false discovery rate-adjusted p below 0.01 and a log2 fold-change threshold of 1. As an exploratory analysis of dynamics, PCA with hierarchical clustering was applied to max-normalized trajectories of the 1000 most abundant clonotypes. Separately sequenced CD4+ and CD8+ repertoires were used to assign the CD4 or CD8 phenotype of responding clones. TCRdb cleaned the public reads at Q25 with fastp, built clones with MiXCR and kept in-frame beta chains. Entries are consolidated by CDR3 protein sequence, retaining the most common genes and DNA. TCRdb assigned the V and J calls; the authors' analysis was not used. The sample has about 270,000 distinct CDR3 sequences on record, about a sixth of them singletons. 22% of the sample is held by the ten biggest clonotypes.

This chain is built from TRBV7-3 and TRBJ2-3; the best D guess is TRBD1, with 6 bases matching. Sequencing was carried out using PBMCs or a T cell subset sorted from them (not recorded which). The receptor was derived from a young man who had mild COVID-19 (a few samples of this study predate the infection). The sample titles of this study are shuffled in the database, so cell type and time point are left out; the donor was told from shared clones. The nucleotide sequence reads TGTGCCAGCAGCTCTGGGGGCCCATCGACGCAGTATTTT. The translation is CASSSGGPSTQYF. The CDR3 plus the reference TRBV7-3 and TRBJ2-3 genes for the other parts give the full variable domain: GAGVSQTPSNKVTEKGKYVELRCDPISGHTALYWYRQSLGQGPEFLIYFQGTGAADDSGLPNDRFFAVRPEGSVSTLKIQRTERGDSAVYLCASSSGGPSTQYFGPGTRLTVL.